Listed here is a single T cell receptor (beta chain). Its antigen is not identified. At one end the junction does not follow the germline gene, possibly because of a read error. This record belongs to a study of cytomegalovirus exposure and HLA in healthy donors. Points from the study as a whole: The classifier was said to identify cytomegalovirus status with high specificity and sensitivity. The authors enumerated 164 TCR beta chains as linked to cytomegalovirus. Rarity held for most TCR sequences, but there were some public TCRs that occurred in many donors. A subsequent analysis found that TCR clusters from the first cohort also tended to co-occur in the 110 or so validation repertoires, with 94% of cluster scores above 0.

The CDR3 length is 16 residues. The germline V gene has CDR1 SGHDT and CDR2 YYEEEE. Method: immunoSEQ multiplex PCR; TCRdb's copy keeps in-frame clones and lacks some. The sample has approximately 200,000 clones; 88% are singletons. The sequence was collected from a woman younger than 30 in good health and CMV-seronegative. The material sequenced was PBMCs. The V call is TRBV5-6, the J call TRBJ2-4; 12 bases match TRBD2. CDR3 sequence: CASSLGAGTSGSLTHF. In nucleotides, the CDR3 is TGTGCCAGCAGCCTAGGGGCCGGGACTAGCGGGTCCTTAACGCACTTC.